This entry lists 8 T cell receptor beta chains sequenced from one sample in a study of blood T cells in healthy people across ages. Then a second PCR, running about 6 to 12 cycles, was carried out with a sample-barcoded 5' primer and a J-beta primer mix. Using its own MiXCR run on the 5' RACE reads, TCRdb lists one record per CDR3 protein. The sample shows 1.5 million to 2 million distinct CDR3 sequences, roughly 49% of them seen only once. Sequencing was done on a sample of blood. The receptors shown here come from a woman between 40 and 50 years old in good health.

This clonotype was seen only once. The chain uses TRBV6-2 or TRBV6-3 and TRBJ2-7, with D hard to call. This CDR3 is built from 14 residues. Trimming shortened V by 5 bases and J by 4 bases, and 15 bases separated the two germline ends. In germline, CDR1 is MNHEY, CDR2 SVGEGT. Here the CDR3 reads CASSVGYRLYEQYF. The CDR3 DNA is TGTGCCAGCAGTGTCGGTTACCGGTTATACGAGCAGTACTTC.

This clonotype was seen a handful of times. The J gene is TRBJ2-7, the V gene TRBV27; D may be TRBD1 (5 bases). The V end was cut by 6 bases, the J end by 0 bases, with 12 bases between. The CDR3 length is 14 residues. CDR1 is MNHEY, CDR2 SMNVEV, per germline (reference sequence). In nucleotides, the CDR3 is TGTGCCAGCAGCACCAGGGCGGCCTCCTACGAGCAGTACTTC. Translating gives CASSTRAASYEQYF.

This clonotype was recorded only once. CDR3 loop: CASTRLAGTTDTQYF. In nucleotides, the CDR3 is TGCGCCAGCACCAGACTAGCGGGGACCACAGATACGCAGTATTTT. The chain is built from TRBV10-2 and TRBJ2-3, with 11 bases aligning to TRBD2. V shed 7 bases and J 2 bases; nucleotides not matched to a gene: 5. The CDR3 length is 15 residues. Looked up from germline, CDR1 is WSHSY and CDR2 is SAAADI.

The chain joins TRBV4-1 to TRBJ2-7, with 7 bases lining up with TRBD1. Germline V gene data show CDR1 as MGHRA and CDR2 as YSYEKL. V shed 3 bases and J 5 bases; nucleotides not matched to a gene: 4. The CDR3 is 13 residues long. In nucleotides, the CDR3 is TGCGCCAGCAGCCACCCGGACAGGCACGAGCAGTACTTC. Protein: CASSHPDRHEQYF.

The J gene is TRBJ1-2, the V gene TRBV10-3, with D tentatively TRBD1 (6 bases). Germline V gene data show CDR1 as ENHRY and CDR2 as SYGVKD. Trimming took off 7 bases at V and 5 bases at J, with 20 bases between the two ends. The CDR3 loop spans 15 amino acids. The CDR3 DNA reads TGTGCCATCAAGGCAGGGAACGAGGGGGTGTATGGCTACACCTTC. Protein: CAIKAGNEGVYGYTF.

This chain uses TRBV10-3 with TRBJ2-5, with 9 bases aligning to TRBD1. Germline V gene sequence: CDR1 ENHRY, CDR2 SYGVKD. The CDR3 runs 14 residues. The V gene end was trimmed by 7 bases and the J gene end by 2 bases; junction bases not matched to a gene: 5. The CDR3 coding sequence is TGTGCCATCAACAAAGGACAGGGGCAAGAGACCCAGTACTTC. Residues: CAINKGQGQETQYF.

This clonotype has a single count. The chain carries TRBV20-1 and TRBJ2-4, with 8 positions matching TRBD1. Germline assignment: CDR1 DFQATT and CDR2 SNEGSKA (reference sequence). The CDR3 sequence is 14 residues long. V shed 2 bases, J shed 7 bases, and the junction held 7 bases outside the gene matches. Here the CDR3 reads CSARPGQEFNIQYF. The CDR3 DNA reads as TGCAGTGCTAGACCGGGACAGGAGTTTAACATTCAGTACTTC.

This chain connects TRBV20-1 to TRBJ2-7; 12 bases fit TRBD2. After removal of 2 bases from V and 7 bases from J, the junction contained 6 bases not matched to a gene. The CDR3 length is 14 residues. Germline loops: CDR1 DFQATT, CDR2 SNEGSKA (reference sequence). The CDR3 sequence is CSARSSGGAGEQYF. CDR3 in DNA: TGCAGTGCTAGATCTAGCGGGGGGGCGGGGGAGCAGTACTTC.